This T cell receptor (beta chain) was identified in a study of blood T cell repertoires in COVID-19. As for the study in general: T cells, B-cell-depleted T cells, or PBMCs provided the cDNA or gDNA that served as material.

Original processing notes: By means of reference gene primer amplification, nucleated cell counts were estimated. Assay used: immunoSEQ multiplex PCR; TCRdb lists only in-frame clones, some missing. V, J and clone size were drawn from that table, and D and trimming were deduced from the DNA. The sample lists just over 300,000 clones, approximately 85% seen once, with around 2.2% in the top ten. Germline V gene data show CDR1 as SQVTM and CDR2 as ANQGSEA. V was trimmed by 5 bases and J by 2 bases, leaving 9 bases between them. The CDR3 covers 12 residues. Researchers sorted participants into cohorts using their self-reported clinical history. Recovered participants had two consecutive negative NP/OP PCR tests, healthcare professional clearance, or symptom resolution.

The sequenced material came from PBMCs or T cells enriched from blood (not recorded which). The receptor was isolated from a man aged 25-45 years who had recovered from COVID-19. The V call is TRBV29-1, the J call TRBJ2-5; D is ambiguous. CDR3: CSVWWQQETQYF. The CDR3 bases are TGCAGCGTTTGGTGGCAGCAAGAGACCCAGTACTTC.